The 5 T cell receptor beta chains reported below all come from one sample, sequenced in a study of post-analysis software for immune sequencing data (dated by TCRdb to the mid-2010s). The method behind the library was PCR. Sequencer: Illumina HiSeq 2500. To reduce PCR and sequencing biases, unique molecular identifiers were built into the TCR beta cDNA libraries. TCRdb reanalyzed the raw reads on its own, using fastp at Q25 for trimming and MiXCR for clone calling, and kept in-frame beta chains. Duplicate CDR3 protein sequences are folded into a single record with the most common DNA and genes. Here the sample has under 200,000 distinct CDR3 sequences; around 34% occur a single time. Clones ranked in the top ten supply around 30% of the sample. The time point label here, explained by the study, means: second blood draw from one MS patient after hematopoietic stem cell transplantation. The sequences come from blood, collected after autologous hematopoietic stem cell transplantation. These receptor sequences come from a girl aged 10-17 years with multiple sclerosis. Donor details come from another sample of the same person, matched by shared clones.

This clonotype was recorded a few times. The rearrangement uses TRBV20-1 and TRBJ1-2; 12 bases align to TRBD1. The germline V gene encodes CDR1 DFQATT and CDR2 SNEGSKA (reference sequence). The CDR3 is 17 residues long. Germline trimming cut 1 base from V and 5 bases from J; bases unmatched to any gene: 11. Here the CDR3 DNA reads TGCAGTGCTAGAGCCCCTGGGACAGGGGGCGCAGGGTATGGCTACACCTTC. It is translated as CSARAPGTGGAGYGYTF.

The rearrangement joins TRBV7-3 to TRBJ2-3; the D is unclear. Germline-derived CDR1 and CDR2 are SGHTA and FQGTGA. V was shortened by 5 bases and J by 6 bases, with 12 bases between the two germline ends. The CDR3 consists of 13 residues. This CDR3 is CASSLLRSDTQYF. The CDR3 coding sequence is TGTGCCAGCAGCCTACTTAGGTCTGATACGCAGTATTTT. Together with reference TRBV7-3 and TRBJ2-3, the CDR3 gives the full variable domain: GAGVSQTPSNKVTEKGKYVELRCDPISGHTALYWYRQSLGQGPEFLIYFQGTGAADDSGLPNDRFFAVRPEGSVSTLKIQRTERGDSAVYLCASSLLRSDTQYFGPGTRLTVL.

CDR3 in amino acids: CASLGAAPNYGYTF. The CDR3 nucleotides are TGTGCCAGCTTGGGAGCGGCCCCTAACTATGGCTACACCTTC. The chain uses TRBV25-1 and TRBJ1-2; the D is unclear. V lost 8 bases and J lost 0, with 13 bases in between. The germline V gene has CDR1 MGHDK and CDR2 SYGVNS. The CDR3 runs 14 residues.

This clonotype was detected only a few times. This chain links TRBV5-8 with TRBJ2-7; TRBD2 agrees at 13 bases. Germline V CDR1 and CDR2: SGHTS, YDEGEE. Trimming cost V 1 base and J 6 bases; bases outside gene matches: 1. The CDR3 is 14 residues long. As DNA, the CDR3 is TGTGCCAGCAGCTTGACTAGCGGGAGGGGCGAGCAGTACTTC. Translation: CASSLTSGRGEQYF.

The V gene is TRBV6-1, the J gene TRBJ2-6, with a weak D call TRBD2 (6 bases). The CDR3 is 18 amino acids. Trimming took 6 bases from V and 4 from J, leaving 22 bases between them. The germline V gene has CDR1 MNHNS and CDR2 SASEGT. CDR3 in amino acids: CASSPNRDSHWGANVLTF. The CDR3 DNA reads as TGTGCCAGCAGCCCCAACCGGGACTCCCACTGGGGGGCCAACGTCCTGACTTTC.